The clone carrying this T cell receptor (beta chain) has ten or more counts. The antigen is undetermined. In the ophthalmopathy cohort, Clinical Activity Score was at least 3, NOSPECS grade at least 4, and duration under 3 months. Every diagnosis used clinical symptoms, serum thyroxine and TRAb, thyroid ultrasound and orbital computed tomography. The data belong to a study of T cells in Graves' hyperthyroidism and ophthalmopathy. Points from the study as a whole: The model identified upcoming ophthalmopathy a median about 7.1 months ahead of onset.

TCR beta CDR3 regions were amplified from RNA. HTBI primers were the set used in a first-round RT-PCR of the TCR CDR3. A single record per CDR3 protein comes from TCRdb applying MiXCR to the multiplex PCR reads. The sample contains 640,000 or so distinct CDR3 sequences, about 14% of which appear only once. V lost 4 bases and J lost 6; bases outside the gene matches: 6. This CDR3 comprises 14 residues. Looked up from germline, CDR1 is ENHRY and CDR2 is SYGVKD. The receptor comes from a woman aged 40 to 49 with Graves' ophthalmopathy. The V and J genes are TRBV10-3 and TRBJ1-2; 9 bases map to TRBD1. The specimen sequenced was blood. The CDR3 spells CAISAFGTGHGYTF. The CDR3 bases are TGTGCCATCAGTGCCTTCGGGACAGGGCATGGCTACACCTTC.